The entry below describes one T cell receptor (beta chain). Its cognate antigen is unknown. Germline V gene lookup returns CDR1 SGHTA and CDR2 FQGNSA. This CDR3 spans 16 amino acids. J was trimmed by 0 bases and V by 5 bases; bases with no gene match: 7. Profiled with immunoSEQ multiplex PCR; TCRdb holds only in-frame clones, not every one. The data contain a few thousand clones, about three quarters of them seen just once; the ten biggest clones take up 2.5% to 3.5%. This specimen comes from a study of neoadjuvant nivolumab and ipilimumab in lung cancer. Whole-study results and caveats: TCR sequencing covered a small number of samples. Higher pretherapy blood TCR richness went with higher resected-tumor richness.

Material: normal lung tissue adjacent to the tumor, obtained after neoadjuvant nivolumab, alone or with ipilimumab, at or shortly before surgery. The TCR sequence derives from an adult with non-small cell lung cancer. Some clones in this sample may be carry-over from other donors' samples. V is TRBV7-2 and J is TRBJ2-1; 7 nucleotides match TRBD2. The CDR3: CASSRQRGSSYNEQFF. Here the CDR3 DNA reads TGTGCCAGCAGCCGACAGCGGGGCAGCTCCTACAATGAGCAGTTCTTC.